The rows below give T cell receptor beta chains drawn from one sample of a study of blood T cell repertoires in COVID-19. Here immunoSEQ multiplex PCR was the method, and the copy in TCRdb shows in-frame clones only, minus some. Here the sample spans more than 250,000 clones, roughly 82% being singletons. Sequenced sample: peripheral blood. The receptors were sampled from a woman aged 50 to 60 with acute or convalescent COVID-19. Each CDR3 is given with its conserved first and last residue. Each record gives: clone size, D gene, V gene, J gene, CDR3 protein, CDR3 DNA. The D gene is left open where the match is weak. Clone size is shown for a subset of rows, as once, few, many or a class of expanded clone.

clone_size: NA; d_call: NA; v_call: TRBV2; j_call: TRBJ1-4; cdr3_aa: CASRTSANEKLFF; cdr3_nt: TGTGCCAGCAGGACTTCAGCTAATGAAAAACTGTTTTTT
clone_size: NA; d_call: NA; v_call: TRBV4-2; j_call: TRBJ2-2; cdr3_aa: CASSQQIGGNTGELFF; cdr3_nt: TGTGCCAGCAGCCAACAAATCGGGGGGAACACCGGGGAGCTGTTTTTT
clone_size: few; d_call: TRBD1; v_call: TRBV19; j_call: TRBJ2-2; cdr3_aa: CASRLGTATGELFF; cdr3_nt: TGTGCCAGTCGCCTTGGGACAGCAACCGGGGAGCTGTTTTTT
clone_size: NA; d_call: NA; v_call: TRBV7-3; j_call: TRBJ2-2; cdr3_aa: CASSQGQGSGELFF; cdr3_nt: TGTGCCAGCAGCCAGGGCCAGGGTTCCGGGGAGCTGTTTTTT
clone_size: NA; d_call: NA; v_call: TRBV14; j_call: TRBJ1-3; cdr3_aa: CASSQGYPGAGNTIYF; cdr3_nt: TGTGCCAGCAGCCAAGGCTATCCCGGGGCTGGAAACACCATATATTTT
clone_size: NA; d_call: NA; v_call: TRBV19; j_call: TRBJ2-7; cdr3_aa: CATTGRYEQYF; cdr3_nt: TGTGCCACGACAGGTCGCTACGAGCAGTACTTC
clone_size: NA; d_call: TRBD1; v_call: TRBV19; j_call: TRBJ2-7; cdr3_aa: CASSRQGPYEQYF; cdr3_nt: TGTGCCAGTAGTAGACAGGGACCCTACGAGCAGTACTTC
clone_size: NA; d_call: NA; v_call: TRBV3-1/TRBV3-2; j_call: TRBJ2-1; cdr3_aa: CASSQVSRNVDEQFF; cdr3_nt: TGTGCCAGCAGCCAAGTAAGCAGGAATGTAGATGAGCAGTTCTTC
clone_size: NA; d_call: NA; v_call: TRBV20-1; j_call: TRBJ2-7; cdr3_aa: CSASRTGMVGEQYF; cdr3_nt: TGCAGTGCTAGTCGCACAGGGATGGTAGGCGAGCAGTACTTC
clone_size: NA; d_call: TRBD1; v_call: TRBV24-1; j_call: TRBJ2-1; cdr3_aa: CATSGLRDREREQFF; cdr3_nt: TGTGCCACCAGTGGTCTCCGGGACAGGGAACGGGAGCAGTTCTTC
clone_size: NA; d_call: NA; v_call: TRBV16; j_call: TRBJ2-1; cdr3_aa: CASSHSFNEQFF; cdr3_nt: TGTGCCAGCAGCCACAGTTTCAATGAGCAGTTCTTC
clone_size: NA; d_call: NA; v_call: TRBV7-3; j_call: TRBJ1-5; cdr3_aa: CASSLSSNQPQHF; cdr3_nt: TGTGCCAGCAGCTTATCAAGCAATCAGCCCCAGCATTTT
clone_size: NA; d_call: TRBD1; v_call: TRBV6-5; j_call: TRBJ2-1; cdr3_aa: CASSRTGSYNEQFF; cdr3_nt: TGTGCCAGCAGTCGGACAGGTAGCTACAATGAGCAGTTCTTC
clone_size: once; d_call: NA; v_call: TRBV6-5; j_call: TRBJ1-3; cdr3_aa: CASSPQGGGNTIYF; cdr3_nt: TGTGCCAGCAGTCCACAGGGTGGAGGAAACACCATATATTTT
clone_size: few; d_call: NA; v_call: TRBV19; j_call: TRBJ1-2; cdr3_aa: CASSIDHLTGYGYTF; cdr3_nt: TGTGCCAGTAGTATAGATCACCTAACAGGGTATGGCTACACCTTC
clone_size: NA; d_call: NA; v_call: TRBV6-6; j_call: TRBJ2-7; cdr3_aa: CASSYPQGGPTYEQYF; cdr3_nt: TGTGCCAGCAGTTACCCCCAAGGAGGCCCGACCTACGAGCAGTACTTC
clone_size: NA; d_call: TRBD2; v_call: TRBV5-1; j_call: TRBJ2-5; cdr3_aa: CASSLGLAANHQETQYF; cdr3_nt: TGCGCCAGCAGCCTTGGACTAGCGGCTAATCACCAAGAGACCCAGTACTTC
clone_size: NA; d_call: TRBD1; v_call: TRBV2; j_call: TRBJ1-5; cdr3_aa: CASSGGQGGQPQHF; cdr3_nt: TGTGCCAGCAGTGGGGGACAGGGAGGACAGCCCCAGCATTTT
clone_size: NA; d_call: NA; v_call: TRBV5-1; j_call: TRBJ2-3; cdr3_aa: CASIRSGGSDTQYF; cdr3_nt: TGCGCCAGCATTCGTAGCGGAGGATCAGATACGCAGTATTTT
clone_size: few; d_call: NA; v_call: TRBV7-3; j_call: TRBJ1-6; cdr3_aa: CASSFRGGEGSPLHF; cdr3_nt: TGTGCCAGCAGCTTCCGCGGGGGAGAGGGTTCACCCCTCCACTTT